This T cell receptor beta chain is drawn from a study of blood T cells in healthy people across ages. About the study: In model experiments, template switching was able to capture about one barcoded beta molecule for every two T cells that were present.

As for this clonotype: Its cognate antigen is unknown.

Study-level findings and limits: Observed TCR beta diversity per million T cells went down as age went up. This fall followed a roughly linear course with age. A greater number of naive CD4+ cells and higher diversity distinguished long-lived donors from aged donors.

V was cut by 5 bases and J by 4 bases, with 21 bases left in between. CDR3 length: 16 amino acids. CDR1 and CDR2 from the germline V gene are LGHDT and YNNKEL (reference sequence). Primed by a sample-barcoded 5' primer and a J-beta primer mix, a second PCR proceeded for roughly 6 to 12 cycles. Every sample gave at least 3 million paired-end reads containing CDR3. TCRdb re-analysed the 5' RACE reads in MiXCR, keeping a single row per CDR3 protein. This table holds 1.8 million or so distinct CDR3 sequences, roughly two fifths found once. The sequenced material came from blood. The V and J genes are TRBV3-1 and TRBJ2-7; D gene ambiguous. This receptor was taken from a human donor in good health. CDR3 sequence (DNA): TGTGCCAGCAGCTCCCACGGACCGACCAGCGAGTACGAGCAGTACTTC. Protein sequence: CASSSHGPTSEYEQYF.